A selection of T cell receptor beta chains follows, all from one sample in a study of blood T cells in healthy people across ages. A single record per CDR3 protein comes from TCRdb applying MiXCR to the 5' RACE reads. In the table there are about 650,000 distinct CDR3 sequences, approximately 30% of which are singletons. Specimen: blood. Source of these receptors: a woman of 80 years or more in good health. Each CDR3 is given with its conserved first and last residue. D genes are given only for firm matches. The listing skips clone size in some rows; elsewhere it reads once, few, many or a size class.

J gene | clone size | V gene | D gene | CDR3 DNA | CDR3 protein
TRBJ2-5 | once | TRBV24-1 | TRBD1 | TGTGCCACCAGTGACTGGACAGGGGGCATTCGACAAGAGACCCAGTACTTC | CATSDWTGGIRQETQYF
TRBJ1-5 | few | TRBV6-1 | NA | TGTGCCAGCACCTATCGGGGGGCAGCGAGCAATCAGCCCCAGCATTTT | CASTYRGAASNQPQHF
TRBJ1-1 | NA | TRBV29-1 | NA | TGCAGCGTTGATCACGGGGTTAGCACTGAAGCTTTCTTT | CSVDHGVSTEAFF
TRBJ2-7 | NA | TRBV12-3/TRBV12-4 | NA | TGTGCCAGCAGTTTAGCGCTCCCTGCCTACGAGCAGTACTTC | CASSLALPAYEQYF
TRBJ2-1 | many | TRBV11-2 | NA | TGTGCCAGCAGCTTAGCCGGGGGAGTTGGTGAGCAGTTCTTC | CASSLAGGVGEQFF
TRBJ1-1 | few | TRBV7-6 | NA | TGTGCCAGCAGCTTAGGGGACACGCACACTGAAGCTTTCTTT | CASSLGDTHTEAFF
TRBJ2-1 | NA | TRBV7-2 | NA | TGTACCAGCTGCCCTGGGACGGTCTTAGGCGAGCAGTTCTTC | CTSCPGTVLGEQFF
TRBJ2-3 | many | TRBV6-5 | NA | TGTGCCAGTGGGTCCAGGAACACAGATACGCAGTATTTT | CASGSRNTDTQYF
TRBJ1-4 | NA | TRBV20-1 | TRBD1 | TGCAGTGCAATCGGGACAGGGGCTTCTAATGAAAAACTGTTTTTT | CSAIGTGASNEKLFF
TRBJ1-6 | many | TRBV28 | NA | TGTGCCAGCAGTCCCCCCGAGAGGTATAATTCACCCCTCCACTTT | CASSPPERYNSPLHF
TRBJ2-2 | NA | TRBV7-8 | TRBD2 | TGTGCCAGCAGCTTATTCGGGGGGGACGACACCGGGGAGCTGTTTTTT | CASSLFGGDDTGELFF
TRBJ1-2 | NA | TRBV10-2 | NA | TGCGCCAGCAGATCCCAAGCTAACTATGGCTACACCTTC | CASRSQANYGYTF
TRBJ2-7 | NA | TRBV4-1 | NA | TGCGCCAGCAGCCAAGGCAACCAGTTATACGAGCAGTACTTC | CASSQGNQLYEQYF
TRBJ1-5 | NA | TRBV6-6 | NA | TGTGCCAGCAGTCGGCGAGGGACCAATCAGCCCCAGCATTTT | CASSRRGTNQPQHF
TRBJ2-7 | NA | TRBV27 | TRBD2 | TGTGCCAGCAGTCCCACGGGGGGGCACTACGAGCAGTACTTC | CASSPTGGHYEQYF
TRBJ2-2 | few | TRBV27 | NA | TGTGCCAGCAGACCCACTAGAACCGGGGAGCTGTTTTTT | CASRPTRTGELFF
TRBJ1-2 | NA | TRBV18 | NA | TGTGCCAGCTCCCCAACAGCCCCCGGCAGCGCTAACTATGGCTACACCTTC | CASSPTAPGSANYGYTF
TRBJ2-5 | once | TRBV11-3 | NA | TGTGCCAGCAGCTTCGGGGGGACAAGGGAGACCCAGTACTTC | CASSFGGTRETQYF
TRBJ2-1 | many | TRBV6-5 | NA | TGTGCCAGCAGTACCGGACTTGCCAATGAGCAGTTCTTC | CASSTGLANEQFF
TRBJ1-1 | NA | TRBV5-6 | NA | TGTGCCAGCAGCTTGGGGGCCAGGGTAGTGACTGAAGCTTTCTTT | CASSLGARVVTEAFF
TRBJ1-2 | many | TRBV20-1 | NA | TGCAGTGCCCCCAGGGTCTATGGCTACACCTTC | CSAPRVYGYTF
TRBJ2-1 | many | TRBV5-6 | TRBD2 | TGTGCCAGCAGCGCGGGACTAGCGGGGGGAAGCTCCTACAATGAGCAGTTCTTC | CASSAGLAGGSSYNEQFF